This record looks at one TCR beta chain sequence and its context. This record comes from a study of blood T cell repertoires in COVID-19. In the study overall: T cells, B-cell-depleted T cells, or PBMCs supplied cDNA or gDNA.

Data came from immunoSEQ multiplex PCR; TCRdb stores just in-frame clones and leaves some out. This table holds some 200,000 clones, roughly four fifths found once. Looked up from germline, CDR1 is SGHTA and CDR2 is FQGTGA. The CDR3 spans 17 residues. Losses at the gene ends were 3 bases for V and 4 bases for J; bases not matched to a gene: 6. The V gene is TRBV7-3, the J gene TRBJ2-5; 15 nucleotides agree with TRBD2. The sequenced material came from peripheral blood. This clonotype was sampled from a human donor with acute or convalescent COVID-19. The donor label of this sample is uncertain. The DNA of the CDR3 is TGTGCCAGCAGCTTTGGGACTAGCGGGGGGCAGAGAGAGACCCAGTACTTC. Translated, it gives CASSFGTSGGQRETQYF.